Detailed here is one T cell receptor (beta chain). Its target is unknown. A junction boundary mismatches the germline segment, possibly from a read error. The sample belongs to a study of cytomegalovirus exposure and HLA in healthy donors. Whole-study context: Clustering assigned about 76% of the 350 to 400 genotyped donors to the Caucasian-associated ancestry cluster.

The PCR was carried out with 60 Vbeta primers and 13 Jbeta primers. The table came from immunoSEQ multiplex PCR; TCRdb's copy has only in-frame clones and leaves some out. There are tens of thousands of clones in the sample; roughly 73% occur only once, and about 2.7% lies in the top ten. CDR1 LNHNV and CDR2 YYDKDF come from the germline V gene (reference sequence). The CDR3 length is 17 residues. Study results and caveats: Solely CMV serostatus was available to characterize immune exposure. V- and J-gene trimming of TCR beta was linked (in a later analysis) to a missense DCLRE1C variant.

This clonotype was obtained from a male donor in good health and CMV-seropositive. Material: PBMCs. V gene TRBV15 combines with J gene TRBJ1-4, with 9 bases identical to TRBD1. The CDR3 region is CVTSRARAGTGNEKLFF. In nucleotides, the CDR3 is TGTGTCACCAGCAGAGCTCGCGCCGGGACAGGGAATGAAAAACTGTTTTTT.